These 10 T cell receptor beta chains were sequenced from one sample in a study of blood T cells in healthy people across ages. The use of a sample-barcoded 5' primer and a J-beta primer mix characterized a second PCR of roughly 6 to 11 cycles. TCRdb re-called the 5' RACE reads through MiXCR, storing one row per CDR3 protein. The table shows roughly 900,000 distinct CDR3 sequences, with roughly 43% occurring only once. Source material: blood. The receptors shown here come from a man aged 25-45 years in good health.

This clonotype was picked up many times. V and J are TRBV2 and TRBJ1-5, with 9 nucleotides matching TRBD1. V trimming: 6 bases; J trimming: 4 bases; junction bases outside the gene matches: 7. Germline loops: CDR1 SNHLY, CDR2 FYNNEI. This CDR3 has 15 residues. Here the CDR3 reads CASSRGQGFNQPQHF. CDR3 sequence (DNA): TGTGCCAGCAGCCGCGGACAGGGGTTTAATCAGCCCCAGCATTTT.

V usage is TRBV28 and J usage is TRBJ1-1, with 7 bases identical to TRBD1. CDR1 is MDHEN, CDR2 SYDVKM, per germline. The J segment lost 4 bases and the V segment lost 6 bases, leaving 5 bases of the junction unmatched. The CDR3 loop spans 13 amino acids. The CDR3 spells CASRTGIGTEAFF. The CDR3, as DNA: TGTGCCAGCAGGACAGGGATCGGCACTGAAGCTTTCTTT.

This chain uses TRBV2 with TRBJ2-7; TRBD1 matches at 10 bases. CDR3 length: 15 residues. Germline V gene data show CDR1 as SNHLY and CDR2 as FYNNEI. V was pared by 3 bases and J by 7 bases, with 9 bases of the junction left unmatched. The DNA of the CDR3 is TGTGCCAGCAGTGAGAGACAGGGGGCTATAGGGGAGCAGTACTTC. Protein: CASSERQGAIGEQYF.

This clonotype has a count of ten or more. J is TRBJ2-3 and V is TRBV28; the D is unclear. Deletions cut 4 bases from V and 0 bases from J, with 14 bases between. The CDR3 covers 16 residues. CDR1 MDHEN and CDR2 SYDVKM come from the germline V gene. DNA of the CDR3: TGTGCCAGCAGTTCGTTCTCGCAACCTAGCACAGATACGCAGTATTTT. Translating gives CASSSFSQPSTDTQYF.

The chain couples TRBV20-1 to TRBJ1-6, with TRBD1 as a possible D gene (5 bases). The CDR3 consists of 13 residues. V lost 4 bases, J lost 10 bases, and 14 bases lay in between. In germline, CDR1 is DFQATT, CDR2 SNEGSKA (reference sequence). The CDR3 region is CSAKEGTWSPLHF. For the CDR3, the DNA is TGCAGTGCTAAGGAGGGGACGTGGTCACCCCTCCACTTT.

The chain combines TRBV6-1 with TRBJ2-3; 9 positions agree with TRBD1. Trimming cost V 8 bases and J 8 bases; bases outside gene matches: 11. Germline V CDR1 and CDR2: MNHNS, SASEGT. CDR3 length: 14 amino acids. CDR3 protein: CASPDRGLFGTQYF. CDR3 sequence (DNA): TGTGCCAGCCCGGACAGGGGCCTCTTCGGTACGCAGTATTTT.

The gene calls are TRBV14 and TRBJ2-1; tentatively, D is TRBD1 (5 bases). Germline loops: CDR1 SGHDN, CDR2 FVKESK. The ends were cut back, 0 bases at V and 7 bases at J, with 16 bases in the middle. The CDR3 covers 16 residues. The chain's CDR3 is CASSQDPGPRGNEQFF. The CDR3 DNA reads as TGTGCCAGCAGCCAAGATCCTGGACCTAGGGGTAATGAGCAGTTCTTC.

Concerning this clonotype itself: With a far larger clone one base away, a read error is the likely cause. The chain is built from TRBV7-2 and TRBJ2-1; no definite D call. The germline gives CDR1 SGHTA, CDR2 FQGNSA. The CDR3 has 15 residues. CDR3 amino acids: CASSLGGSSHNEQFF. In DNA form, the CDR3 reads TGTGCCAGCAGCTTAGGAGGCAGCTCCCACAATGAGCAGTTCTTC.

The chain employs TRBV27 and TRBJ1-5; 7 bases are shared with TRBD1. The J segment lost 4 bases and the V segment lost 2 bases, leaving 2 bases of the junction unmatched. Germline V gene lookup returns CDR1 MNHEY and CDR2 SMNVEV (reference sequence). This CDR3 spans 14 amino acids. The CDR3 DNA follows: TGTGCCAGCAGTTTAGACAGGGATAATCAGCCCCAGCATTTT. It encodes CASSLDRDNQPQHF.

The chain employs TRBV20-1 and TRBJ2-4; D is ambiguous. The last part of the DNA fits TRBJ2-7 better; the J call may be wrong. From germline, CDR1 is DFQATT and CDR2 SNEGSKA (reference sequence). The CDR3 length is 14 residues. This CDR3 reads CSVLRLAEGYEQYF. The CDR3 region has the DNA TGCAGTGTCCTCCGACTCGCCGAAGGATACGAGCAGTACTTC.